These 12 T cell receptor beta chains were sequenced from one sample in a study of shared clonotypes between healthy human individuals. Assay used: immunoSEQ multiplex PCR; TCRdb lists only in-frame clones, some missing. The sample lists around 2.5 million clones, over 85% occurring once. Material: naive CD4+ T cells from PBMCs. Documented subset: CD45RA+ positively selected. Receptors were obtained from a young man in good health. Some clones in this sample may be carry-over from other donors' samples.

The V and J genes are TRBV2 and TRBJ1-4; maybe TRBD1 (6 bases). The CDR3 consists of 14 residues. V was clipped by 6 bases and J by 6 bases, with 14 bases between them. Germline V gene lookup returns CDR1 SNHLY and CDR2 FYNNEI. The CDR3 nucleotides are TGTGCCAGCAGAGTGACAGGAGGTGATGAAAAACTGTTTTTT. This gives the protein CASRVTGGDEKLFF.

This clone has a single count. The chain combines TRBV6-6 with TRBJ2-2; 7 nucleotides align to TRBD2. J was trimmed by 3 bases and V by 7 bases; bases with no gene match: 11. The length of the CDR3 is 16 residues. Germline-derived CDR1 and CDR2 are MNHNY and SVGAGI (reference sequence). DNA for the CDR3: TGTGCCAGCACCTTCTTCCTGGGACTATACACCGGGGAGCTGTTTTTT. Protein sequence: CASTFFLGLYTGELFF.

The chain is built from TRBV2 and TRBJ2-2; TRBD1 aligns across 7 bases. Germline V gene sequence: CDR1 SNHLY, CDR2 FYNNEI. J lost 4 bases, V lost 5 bases, and 4 bases had no gene match. The CDR3 extends over 14 amino acids. For the CDR3, the DNA is TGTGCCAGCAGTCAAACAGGGGTCACCGGGGAGCTGTTTTTT. As protein: CASSQTGVTGELFF.

This clone has just one count. The chain carries TRBV7-2 and TRBJ2-5, with TRBD2 as a possible D gene (5 bases). Trimming took off 1 base at V and 1 base at J, with 10 bases between the two ends. Germline values: CDR1 SGHTA, CDR2 FQGNSA. CDR3 size: 15 residues. CDR3 in DNA: TGTGCCAGCAGCTTAGGGAGCGGACCCCAAGAGACCCAGTACTTC. It codes for CASSLGSGPQETQYF.

The chain recombines TRBV7-2 with TRBJ2-2; D call uncertain. Trimming cost V 2 bases and J 6 bases, with 13 bases left between them. The germline CDR1 and CDR2 sequences are SGHTA and FQGNSA. This CDR3 has 15 amino acids. This CDR3 is CASSLMAGQPGELFF. The CDR3 DNA reads TGTGCCAGCAGCTTAATGGCCGGGCAGCCCGGGGAGCTGTTTTTT.

This chain uses TRBV28 with TRBJ1-1; 7 bases are a match to TRBD1. Germline CDR1 is MDHEN and CDR2 is SYDVKM. J was trimmed by 6 bases and V by 2 bases; bases with no gene match: 9. The CDR3 extends over 15 amino acids. The CDR3 here is CASSLHDRARAEAFF. The CDR3 region has the DNA TGTGCCAGCAGTTTACACGACAGGGCGAGGGCTGAAGCTTTCTTT.

CDR3 amino acids: CASSVGGAPETQYF. For the CDR3, the DNA is TGTGCCAGCAGCGTAGGAGGGGCCCCAGAGACCCAGTACTTC. J is TRBJ2-5 and V is TRBV9; D might be TRBD1 or TRBD2, each matching 5 bases. The CDR3 spans 14 residues. V lost 0 bases, J lost 4 bases, and 10 bases lay in between. Per germline, CDR1 SGDLS and CDR2 YYNGEE.

As for this clone: Additional DNA sequences in this sample encode the identical CDR3. V gene TRBV28 combines with J gene TRBJ1-4; the D gene is possibly TRBD1 (6 bases). The V gene lost 2 bases and the J gene lost 8 bases, with 6 bases spanning the gap. Germline V lookup: CDR1 MDHEN, CDR2 SYDVKM. This CDR3 is 12 amino acids long. CDR3 DNA sequence: TGTGCCAGCAGTTTAAGGGGGGAAAAACTGTTTTTT. Amino acid sequence: CASSLRGEKLFF.

This chain uses TRBV15 with TRBJ2-2; 10 positions agree with TRBD1. In germline, CDR1 is LNHNV, CDR2 YYDKDF (reference sequence). The CDR3 is 16 amino acids. V lost 1 base, J lost 6 bases, and 5 bases stayed unmatched. This chain's CDR3 is CATSRGDRGPAGELFF. The DNA for the CDR3 is TGTGCCACCAGCAGAGGGGACAGGGGCCCGGCCGGGGAGCTGTTTTTT. Using reference TRBV15 and TRBJ2-2 for the parts outside the CDR3, the full variable domain is DAMVIQNPRYQVTQFGKPVTLSCSQTLNHNVMYWYQQKSSQAPKLLFHYYDKDFNNEADTPDNFQSRRPNTSFCFLDIRSPGLGDTAMYLCATSRGDRGPAGELFFGEGSRLTVL.

The rearrangement uses TRBV9 and TRBJ1-5, with TRBD1 identical over 11 bases. CDR1 and CDR2 (germline): SGDLS, YYNGEE. V was pared by 3 bases and J by 5 bases, with 7 bases of the junction left unmatched. The CDR3 sequence is 16 residues long. The CDR3 protein is CASSASGTGGDQPQHF. CDR3 nucleotide sequence: TGTGCCAGCAGCGCCTCCGGGACAGGGGGTGATCAGCCCCAGCATTTT.

In the case of this clone: The sample holds other DNA sequences that translate to the same CDR3. The chain is built from TRBV5-1 and TRBJ2-2; possibly TRBD2 for D (6 bases). Germline CDR1 and CDR2: SGHRS and YFSETQ. V lost 4 bases and J 4 bases, leaving 11 bases between the germline ends. The CDR3 runs to 14 residues. The CDR3 bases are TGCGCCAGCAGCCTCACTAGCTCCACCGGGGAGCTGTTTTTT. Encoded protein: CASSLTSSTGELFF.

In the case of this clone: Other DNA sequences within the sample encode an identical CDR3. This chain joins TRBV28 and TRBJ1-1; TRBD1 might be the D (6 bases). CDR1 is MDHEN, CDR2 SYDVKM, per germline. The CDR3 spans 14 residues. Trimming took off 7 bases at V and 2 bases at J, with 14 bases between the two ends. The CDR3 protein is CASTSPGANTEAFF. The CDR3 coding sequence is TGTGCCAGCACCTCCCCGGGGGCCAACACTGAAGCTTTCTTT.